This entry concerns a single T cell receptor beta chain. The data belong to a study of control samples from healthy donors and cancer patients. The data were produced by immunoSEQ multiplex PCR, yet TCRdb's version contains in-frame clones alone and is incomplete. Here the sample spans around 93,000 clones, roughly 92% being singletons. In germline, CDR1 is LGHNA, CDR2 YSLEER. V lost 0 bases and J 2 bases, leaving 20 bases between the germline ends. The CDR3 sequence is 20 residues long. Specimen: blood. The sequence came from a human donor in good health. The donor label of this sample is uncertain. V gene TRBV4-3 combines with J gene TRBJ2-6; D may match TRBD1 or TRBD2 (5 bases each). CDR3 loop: CASSQDLVSGTQTGANVLTF. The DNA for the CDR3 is TGCGCCAGCAGCCAAGACCTTGTATCCGGGACCCAGACTGGGGCCAACGTCCTGACTTTC.